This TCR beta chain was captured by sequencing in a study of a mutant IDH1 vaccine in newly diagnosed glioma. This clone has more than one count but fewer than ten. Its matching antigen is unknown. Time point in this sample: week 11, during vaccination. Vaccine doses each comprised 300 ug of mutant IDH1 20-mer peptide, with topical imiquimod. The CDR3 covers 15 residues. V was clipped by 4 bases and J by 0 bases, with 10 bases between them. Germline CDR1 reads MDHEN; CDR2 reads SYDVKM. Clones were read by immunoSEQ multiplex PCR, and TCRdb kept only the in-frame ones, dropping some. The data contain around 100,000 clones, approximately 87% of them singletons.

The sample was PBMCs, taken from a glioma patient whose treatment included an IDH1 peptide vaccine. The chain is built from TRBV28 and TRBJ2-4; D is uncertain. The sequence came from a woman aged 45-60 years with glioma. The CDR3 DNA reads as TGTGCCAGCAGTTCCGTATTTTCAGCCAAAAACATTCAGTACTTC. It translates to CASSSVFSAKNIQYF.